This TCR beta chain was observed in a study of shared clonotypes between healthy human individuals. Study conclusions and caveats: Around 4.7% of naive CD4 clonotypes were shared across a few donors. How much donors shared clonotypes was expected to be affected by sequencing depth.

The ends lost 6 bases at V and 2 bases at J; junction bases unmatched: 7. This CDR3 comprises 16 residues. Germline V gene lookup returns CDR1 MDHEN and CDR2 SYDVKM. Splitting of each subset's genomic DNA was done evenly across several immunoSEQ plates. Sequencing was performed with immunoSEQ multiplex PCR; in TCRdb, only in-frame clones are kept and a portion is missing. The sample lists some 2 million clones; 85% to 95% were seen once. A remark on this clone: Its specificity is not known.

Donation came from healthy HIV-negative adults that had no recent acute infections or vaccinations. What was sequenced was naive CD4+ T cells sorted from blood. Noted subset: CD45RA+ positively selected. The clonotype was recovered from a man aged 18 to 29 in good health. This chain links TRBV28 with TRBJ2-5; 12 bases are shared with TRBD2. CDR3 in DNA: TGTGCCAGCAGCCCCCGACTAGCGGGGGATCAAGAGACCCAGTACTTC. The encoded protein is CASSPRLAGDQETQYF.